The entry below describes one T cell receptor (beta chain). The sample carries other DNA sequences with the same CDR3. CDR1 and CDR2 from the germline V gene are KGHSH and LQKENI. V lost 5 bases and J lost 3; bases outside the gene matches: 8. The CDR3 loop spans 15 amino acids. This sample was taken from a study of blood T cell repertoires in COVID-19. Study information: Whether acute or convalescent, the COVID-19 samples came from the United States, Italy and Spain. T cells, B-cell-depleted T cells, or PBMCs provided the cDNA or gDNA that served as material.

Original processing methods: Cell counts per sample came from amplifying reference gene primers. TCRdb's copy holds only in-frame clones and misses some; the assay was immunoSEQ multiplex PCR. V and J calls and clone size come straight from that table; D and trimming were deduced from the DNA. Of fewer than 250,000 clones listed, less than 90% are singletons. The receptor comes from a human donor in a cohort sampled during active COVID-19. Sequences were obtained from peripheral blood. V and J are TRBV18 and TRBJ2-3; TRBD1 agrees at 7 bases. DNA of the CDR3: TGTGCCAGCTCAGCAAGACAGGGTGGGACAGATACGCAGTATTTT. It specifies CASSARQGGTDTQYF.